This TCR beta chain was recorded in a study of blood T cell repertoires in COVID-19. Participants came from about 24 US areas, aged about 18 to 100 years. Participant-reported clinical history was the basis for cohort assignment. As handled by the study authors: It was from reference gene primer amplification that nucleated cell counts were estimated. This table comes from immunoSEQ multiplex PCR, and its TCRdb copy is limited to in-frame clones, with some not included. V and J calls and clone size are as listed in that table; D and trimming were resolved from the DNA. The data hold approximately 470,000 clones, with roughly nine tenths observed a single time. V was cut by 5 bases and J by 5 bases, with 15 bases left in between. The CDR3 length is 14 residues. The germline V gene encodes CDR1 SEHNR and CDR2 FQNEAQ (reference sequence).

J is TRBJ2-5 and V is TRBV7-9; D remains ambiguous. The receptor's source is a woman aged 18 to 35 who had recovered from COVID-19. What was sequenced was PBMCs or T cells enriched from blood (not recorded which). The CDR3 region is CASSTHSFPETQYF. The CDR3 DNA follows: TGTGCCAGCAGCACTCACTCGTTCCCGGAGACCCAGTACTTC.